This TCR beta chain was captured in a study of metastatic and nonmetastatic thyroid tumors. Study background: Repertoires of blood and of tissue (tumor or nodule) from malignant and benign thyroid patients were compared.

This CDR3 spans 16 amino acids. CDR1 is LGHNA, CDR2 YSLEER, per germline. Trimming shortened V by 1 base and J by 2 bases, and 11 bases separated the two germline ends. In the original analysis: Between-group CDR3 differences, defined by clinicopathological status, yielded a distant-metastasis classifier for papillary thyroid cancer. TCRdb re-clonotyped the PCR reads via MiXCR. These V and J calls are TCRdb output, not the study's own analysis. The sample lists about 16,000 clones, around 13% occurring once. At least ten counts were recorded for this clone. All patients reached thyroid surgery having received no treatment beforehand.

Sample: blood. The clonotype was recovered from a female donor with papillary thyroid cancer or a benign thyroid nodule (not recorded which). Some clones in this sample may be carry-over from other donors' samples. The chain uses TRBV4-3 and TRBJ2-2; D unclear. The CDR3 reads CASSQVYPLNTGELFF. The CDR3 DNA reads TGCGCCAGCAGCCAAGTCTACCCACTCAACACCGGGGAGCTGTTTTTT.